This TCR beta chain was sequenced in a study of shared clonotypes between healthy human individuals. Study at large: Participating donors consisted of a couple of women and a few men aged 18 to 49. Study results and caveats: Richness estimates generally favored naive over memory subsets. Clonotype sharing among donors was expected to depend on sequencing depth.

The CDR3 is 18 amino acids. V lost 0 bases to trimming and J lost 3 bases, with 19 bases between them. CDR1 LGHNA and CDR2 YSLEER come from the germline V gene. Here immunoSEQ multiplex PCR was the method, and the copy in TCRdb shows in-frame clones only, minus some. This table has 2 million to 2.5 million clones, 90% to 95% appearing once. Concerning this clone: Its specificity is unknown.

The chain is built from TRBV4-3 and TRBJ2-3; D might be TRBD2 (6 bases). The source material was naive CD4+ T cells from PBMCs. Noted subset: CD45RA+ positively selected. The TCR was taken from a young man in good health. Some clones in this sample may be carry-over from other donors' samples. As DNA, the CDR3 is TGCGCCAGCAGCCAAGATGAGATAGGAGGGGTTTCAACAGATACGCAGTATTTT. It is translated as CASSQDEIGGVSTDTQYF.